Below, 25 T cell receptor beta chains from the same sample are listed, as sequenced in a study of human T cells and chemical hapten exposure. Time point in this sample: pre-sensitization, week 0. Treatment noted: therapeutic diphenylcyclopropenone sensitization with weekly scalp DPC. TCRdb re-analysed the RACE reads in MiXCR, keeping a single row per CDR3 protein. The table lists some 250,000 distinct CDR3 sequences, approximately 7.5% of them singletons. The sample consisted of whole blood, taken in connection with sensitization to the hapten diphenylcyclopropenone (DPC). The receptors here all came from a man in his late teens or twenties with alopecia areata. Some clones in this sample may be carry-over from other donors' samples.

The rearrangement uses TRBV11-1 and TRBJ2-3, with D uncertain. The length of the CDR3 is 16 residues. Germline CDR1 reads SGHAT; CDR2 reads FQDESV (reference sequence). The V gene lost 1 base and the J gene lost 3 bases, with 14 bases spanning the gap. CDR3 protein: CASSLEGWGSTDTQYF. CDR3 nucleotide sequence: TGTGCCAGCAGCTTAGAGGGCTGGGGATCAACAGATACGCAGTATTTT.

In this sample, this clonotype turned up many times. This chain joins TRBV6-2 or TRBV6-3 and TRBJ1-1, with unresolved D. Germline lookup yields CDR1 MNHEY and CDR2 SVGEGT. CDR3 length: 14 residues. Trimming removed 2 bases from V and 4 bases from J, with 11 bases in between. The CDR3 region has the DNA TGTGCCAGCAGTTACCCAAGCGGTAGCACTGAAGCTTTCTTT. Translated: CASSYPSGSTEAFF.

This clonotype was detected many times. In nucleotides, the CDR3 is TGTGCCAGCAGTTTACGGCACAAGAGCAATGAGCAGTTCTTC. Translating gives CASSLRHKSNEQFF. The chain carries TRBV28 and TRBJ2-1; no clear D gene. The CDR3 extends over 14 amino acids. Trimming shortened V by 2 bases and J by 6 bases, and 11 bases separated the two germline ends. CDR1 is MDHEN, CDR2 SYDVKM, per germline.

The chain couples TRBV20-1 to TRBJ1-6; D unclear. Trimming took 4 bases from V and 7 from J, leaving 14 bases between them. The CDR3 sequence is 14 residues long. The germline CDR1 and CDR2 sequences are DFQATT and SNEGSKA (reference sequence). The chain's CDR3 is CSATQSRPNSPLHF. CDR3 nucleotide sequence: TGCAGTGCTACCCAGAGCCGGCCCAATTCACCCCTCCACTTT.

The chain has TRBV5-1 and TRBJ2-1; D may match TRBD1 or TRBD2 (5 bases each). Trimming left V 2 bases short and J 5 bases short, with 11 bases between. The CDR3 sequence is 14 residues long. The germline CDR1 and CDR2 sequences are SGHRS and YFSETQ. The CDR3 DNA reads as TGCGCCAGCAGCTTAGGGCAGGGACACAATGAGCAGTTCTTC. This sequence encodes CASSLGQGHNEQFF.

This clonotype appeared many times. The chain recombines TRBV4-3 with TRBJ1-2; weak D call: TRBD1 (6 bases). CDR3 length equals 15 residues. Germline loops: CDR1 LGHNA, CDR2 YSLEER. Between the trimmed V and J ends, which lost 0 bases and 7 bases, there was a span of 15 bases. In DNA, the CDR3 is TGCGCCAGCAGCCAAGATCGCGGGCCAGGGGCTGGCTACACCTTC. This translates into CASSQDRGPGAGYTF.

This clonotype turned up a few times. This chain links TRBV12-3 or TRBV12-4 with TRBJ1-5, with TRBD1 as a possible D gene (5 bases). The CDR3 totals 16 residues. Trimming pared 0 bases from V and 6 bases from J, leaving 15 bases between. The CDR3 region has the DNA TGTGCCAGCAGTTTAGCTTCAGGGTTTTTCAGTCAGCCCCAGCATTTT. Encoded protein: CASSLASGFFSQPQHF.

This clonotype occurred a few times. The V and J genes are TRBV5-6 and TRBJ2-7; D tentatively reads TRBD1 or TRBD2 (5 bases each). The CDR3 sequence is 15 residues long. In germline, CDR1 is SGHDT, CDR2 YYEEEE. The ends were cut back, 2 bases at V and 3 bases at J, with 15 bases in the middle. Written as DNA, the CDR3 is TGTGCCAGCAGCTTTTTGGGACCGGTCTACTACGAGCAGTACTTC. Translated: CASSFLGPVYYEQYF.

V usage is TRBV27 and J usage is TRBJ2-6, with D tentatively TRBD2 (5 bases). Trimming shortened V by 10 bases and J by 0 bases, and 13 bases separated the two germline ends. Germline V gene sequence: CDR1 MNHEY, CDR2 SMNVEV (reference sequence). There are 15 residues in the CDR3. The CDR3 DNA reads TGTGCCACCTCGGGGAGATTCTCTGGGGCCAACGTCCTGACTTTC. Translating gives CATSGRFSGANVLTF. Using reference TRBV27 and TRBJ2-6 for the parts outside the CDR3, the full variable domain is EAQVTQNPRYLITVTGKKLTVTCSQNMNHEYMSWYRQDPGLGLRQIYYSMNVEVTDKGDVPEGYKVSRKEKRNFPLILESPSPNQTSLYFCATSGRFSGANVLTFGAGSRLTVL.

This chain links TRBV27 with TRBJ2-1; 8 bases agree with TRBD1. Trimming removed 3 bases from V and 1 base from J; junction bases left unmatched: 2. This CDR3 spans 15 amino acids. Germline-derived CDR1 and CDR2 are MNHEY and SMNVEV (reference sequence). CDR3 bases: TGTGCCAGCAGTTTTAGGGACAGGTCCTACAATGAGCAGTTCTTC. It yields the protein CASSFRDRSYNEQFF.

This clonotype came up a few times. The chain uses TRBV24-1 and TRBJ2-5, with D perhaps matching TRBD1 (6 bases). The germline V gene has CDR1 KGHDR and CDR2 SFDVKD. The CDR3 length is 15 residues. V lost 2 bases, J lost 1 base, and 10 bases lay in between. Here the CDR3 reads CATSDSGTPQETQYF. CDR3 DNA sequence: TGTGCCACCAGTGATTCCGGGACACCCCAAGAGACCCAGTACTTC.

This clonotype was seen more than once but under ten times. The chain employs TRBV7-3 and TRBJ1-2; no firm D call. This CDR3 is built from 15 residues. Germline V gives CDR1 SGHTA, CDR2 FQGTGA. V shed 2 bases and J shed 2 bases, with 12 bases lying between them. The CDR3 region is CASSLFARSNYGYTF. Written as DNA, the CDR3 is TGTGCCAGCAGCTTATTCGCCAGGTCGAACTATGGCTACACCTTC.

This clonotype was found a few times. V and J are TRBV7-3 and TRBJ1-1; D is unclear. V gave up 4 bases and J gave up 11 bases, with 17 bases separating them. The CDR3 loop spans 13 amino acids. Germline values: CDR1 SGHTA, CDR2 FQGTGA. For the CDR3, the DNA is TGTGCCAGCAGCTCCTCCTTAAGGATTAGGGCTTTCTTT. Translation: CASSSSLRIRAFF.

This clonotype was seen only a few times. As DNA, the CDR3 is TGTGCCAGCAGCCCAGGGGAAACTGAAGCTTTCTTT. Protein product: CASSPGETEAFF. J is TRBJ1-1 and V is TRBV7-2; maybe TRBD1 (6 bases). V lost 5 bases, J lost 5 bases, and 9 bases lay in between. The CDR3 is made up of 12 amino acids. Germline assignment: CDR1 SGHTA and CDR2 FQGNSA.

Only a few counts were recorded for this clonotype. This rearrangement joins TRBV4-1 to TRBJ2-2; the match to TRBD1 covers 9 bases. V gave up 4 bases and J gave up 7 bases; unmatched junction bases: 4. This CDR3 contains 14 residues. CDR1 is MGHRA and CDR2 is YSYEKL in the germline V gene. Here the CDR3 reads CASSPYRGHGELFF. The CDR3 DNA reads as TGCGCCAGCAGCCCATACAGGGGGCACGGGGAGCTGTTTTTT.

This clonotype was seen only a few times. V is TRBV20-1 and J is TRBJ2-3, with a tentative D call TRBD2 (6 bases). Germline CDR1 and CDR2: DFQATT and SNEGSKA (reference sequence). The CDR3 length is 15 residues. The V end was cut by 2 bases, the J end by 5 bases, with 17 bases between. CDR3 protein: CSARPRGDGLDTQYF. The CDR3 DNA follows: TGCAGTGCTAGACCCCGCGGGGACGGCTTAGATACGCAGTATTTT.

In its sample, this clonotype was seen many times. The V gene is TRBV4-1, the J gene TRBJ2-3; D call uncertain. The CDR3 is 19 residues long. CDR1 and CDR2 (germline): MGHRA, YSYEKL. Trimming cost V 1 base and J 0 bases, with 20 bases left between them. CDR3 sequence (DNA): TGCGCCAGCAGCCAAGGTGGTACACTCCGGTGGTACAGCACAGATACGCAGTATTTT. This translates into CASSQGGTLRWYSTDTQYF.

This clonotype was found a few times. The chain joins TRBV18 to TRBJ2-6, with 7 positions matching TRBD1. Per germline, CDR1 KGHSH and CDR2 LQKENI. This CDR3 has 16 amino acids. The trim removed 2 bases at V and 3 bases at J, leaving 4 bases unmatched. CDR3 sequence reads: CASSPDRVNGANVLTF. As DNA, the CDR3 is TGTGCCAGCTCACCAGACAGGGTTAATGGGGCCAACGTCCTGACTTTC. Based on the CDR3 plus reference TRBV18 and TRBJ2-6, the full variable domain is NAGVMQNPRHLVRRRGQEARLRCSPMKGHSHVYWYRQLPEEGLKFMVYLQKENIIDESGMPKERFSAEFPKEGPSILRIQQVVRGDSAAYFCASSPDRVNGANVLTFGAGSRLTVL.

This clonotype turned up a few times. The chain couples TRBV3-1 to TRBJ1-2; TRBD1 matches 7 bases. After removal of 4 bases from V and 2 bases from J, the junction contained 4 bases not matched to a gene. The germline V gene has CDR1 LGHDT and CDR2 YNNKEL (reference sequence). CDR3 length equals 14 residues. The CDR3 bases are TGTGCCAGCAGCCCACCGGGACAGAACTATGGCTACACCTTC. It specifies CASSPPGQNYGYTF.

This chain connects TRBV5-1 to TRBJ2-1; 10 bases fit TRBD2. This CDR3 has 17 amino acids. With 6 bases clipped from V and 7 bases from J, the junction kept 16 bases outside the gene matches. Looked up from germline, CDR1 is SGHRS and CDR2 is YFSETQ. CDR3 residues: CASNPTPSGGALNEQFF. The CDR3 nucleotides read TGCGCCAGCAACCCGACCCCCAGCGGGGGGGCCTTGAATGAGCAGTTCTTC.

This clonotype was seen a handful of times. The chain links TRBV5-1 to TRBJ2-1; D remains ambiguous. The V gene lost 4 bases and the J gene lost 6 bases, with 11 bases spanning the gap. The V gene's germline CDR1 is SGHRS and CDR2 YFSETQ. This CDR3 spans 13 amino acids. CDR3 coding DNA: TGCGCCAGCAGCCGGACGTTTACCAATGAGCAGTTCTTC. It yields the protein CASSRTFTNEQFF.

This clonotype was counted many times. The chain uses TRBV6-6 and TRBJ1-6, with 7 bases that match TRBD1. The CDR3 contains 13 residues. With 6 bases clipped from V and 8 bases from J, the junction kept 4 bases outside the gene matches. The germline V gene has CDR1 MNHNY and CDR2 SVGAGI (reference sequence). CDR3 region: CASSFQGDSPLHF. In DNA, the CDR3 is TGTGCCAGCAGCTTCCAGGGGGATTCACCCCTCCACTTT.

This chain uses TRBV5-1 with TRBJ2-2; D possibly corresponds to TRBD1 (6 bases). CDR3 length equals 17 residues. The germline V and J ends were trimmed by 4 bases and 3 bases, with 19 bases remaining between them. Germline V gene sequence: CDR1 SGHRS, CDR2 YFSETQ. The CDR3 sequence is CASSPNRDKGHTGELFF. In DNA form, the CDR3 reads TGCGCCAGCAGCCCGAACCGGGACAAGGGGCACACCGGGGAGCTGTTTTTT.

The J gene is TRBJ2-7, the V gene TRBV5-4; 13 bases map to TRBD2. The V and J ends lost 3 bases and 1 base, in that order; junction bases with no gene match: 7. The germline V gene encodes CDR1 SGHNT and CDR2 YYREEE (reference sequence). The CDR3 spans 17 residues. DNA of the CDR3: TGTGCCAGCAGCTCCCGACTAGCGGGGGGCCAATCCTACGAGCAGTACTTC. This translates into CASSSRLAGGQSYEQYF.

At least ten counts were recorded for this clonotype. This sequence joins TRBV25-1 and TRBJ2-7; D not certain. The V end lost 1 base, the J end lost 3 bases, and 7 bases lay between the germline ends. Germline V gives CDR1 MGHDK, CDR2 SYGVNS. The CDR3 totals 13 residues. The CDR3 DNA is TGTGCCAGCAGTGAATTGGGGAACTACGAGCAGTACTTC. Translated, it gives CASSELGNYEQYF.